This TCR beta chain was documented in a study of blood T cell repertoires in COVID-19. The table came from immunoSEQ multiplex PCR; TCRdb's copy has only in-frame clones and leaves some out. The data hold 90,000 to 120,000 clones, with approximately 86% observed a single time. The CDR3 is 12 amino acids. The V and J ends lost 5 bases and 3 bases, in that order; junction bases with no gene match: 1. Germline V gene lookup returns CDR1 MDHEN and CDR2 SYDVKM. Each recovered donor of Cohort 3 presented with two negative PCRs, clearance, or symptom resolution. The sample was PBMCs or T cells enriched from blood (not recorded which). The sequence was obtained from a woman aged 45 to 65 who had recovered from COVID-19. This chain joins TRBV28 and TRBJ2-7, with TRBD1 matching over 7 bases. CDR3 sequence: CASSRQGYEQYF. The CDR3 DNA reads as TGTGCCAGCAGTAGACAGGGCTACGAGCAGTACTTC.